A selection of T cell receptor beta chains follows, all from one sample in a study of blood T cell repertoires in COVID-19. The repertoire was sequenced with immunoSEQ multiplex PCR; TCRdb's copy has only in-frame clones and lacks some. The repertoire holds 63,000 or so clones, with over 85% as singletons. Material for sequencing was peripheral blood. The receptors were sampled from a man aged 60-69 years with acute or convalescent COVID-19. Both conserved end residues are part of each CDR3. Fields, in order: V gene, J gene, clone size, D gene, CDR3 DNA, CDR3 protein. A D gene is named only where the DNA matches it firmly. Size values are once, few and many counts, or a class for expanded clones, and some rows have none.

V gene: TRBV24-1
J gene: TRBJ2-3
clone size: .
D gene: .
CDR3 DNA: TGTGCCACCAGTGTAGGGGGCACAGATACGCAGTATTTT
CDR3 protein: CATSVGGTDTQYF

V gene: TRBV19
J gene: TRBJ1-5
clone size: .
D gene: .
CDR3 DNA: TGTGCCAGTAGTATATTTAGGGGACTGGACCAGCCCCAGCATTTT
CDR3 protein: CASSIFRGLDQPQHF

V gene: TRBV12-1
J gene: TRBJ1-5
clone size: .
D gene: .
CDR3 DNA: TGTGCCAGCAGCCCCCGTGGGGGCCATGGGAACAATCAGCCCCAGCATTTT
CDR3 protein: CASSPRGGHGNNQPQHF

V gene: TRBV6-5
J gene: TRBJ1-2
clone size: .
D gene: TRBD1
CDR3 DNA: TGTGCCAGCAGCCGACAGGGTGGCTACACCTTC
CDR3 protein: CASSRQGGYTF

V gene: TRBV4-1
J gene: TRBJ2-7
clone size: .
D gene: .
CDR3 DNA: TGCGCCAGCAGCCAAAGACAGGGACTCTACGAGCAGTACTTC
CDR3 protein: CASSQRQGLYEQYF

V gene: TRBV24-1
J gene: TRBJ2-3
clone size: once
D gene: .
CDR3 DNA: TGTGCCACCAGCCAAACCGTTTCTCGGTCGGATACGCAGTATTTT
CDR3 protein: CATSQTVSRSDTQYF

V gene: TRBV29-1
J gene: TRBJ2-7
clone size: .
D gene: TRBD1
CDR3 DNA: TGCAGCGTTGAAGATCGACAGGGGGCGAGTGAGCAGTACTTC
CDR3 protein: CSVEDRQGASEQYF

V gene: TRBV6-6
J gene: TRBJ1-2
clone size: .
D gene: TRBD1
CDR3 DNA: TGTGCCAGCAGTTGGGGGGACAGGGTAGGCGGCTACACCTTC
CDR3 protein: CASSWGDRVGGYTF

V gene: TRBV11-2
J gene: TRBJ1-1
clone size: .
D gene: .
CDR3 DNA: TGTGCCAGCAGCTTAACGGCCCCCCCGGAGACTGAAGCTTTCTTT
CDR3 protein: CASSLTAPPETEAFF

V gene: TRBV27
J gene: TRBJ2-7
clone size: .
D gene: .
CDR3 DNA: TGTGCCAGCAGCCGCAGGGGTTACGAGCAGTACTTC
CDR3 protein: CASSRRGYEQYF

V gene: TRBV13
J gene: TRBJ2-3
clone size: .
D gene: TRBD2
CDR3 DNA: TGTGCCAGCAGCCTTGGGACTAGCGGGGCAGATACGCAGTATTTT
CDR3 protein: CASSLGTSGADTQYF

V gene: TRBV7-9
J gene: TRBJ2-3
clone size: .
D gene: TRBD1
CDR3 DNA: TGTGCCAGCAGCCATCCACCGCAGGGGGCGCCGACAGATACGCAGTATTTT
CDR3 protein: CASSHPPQGAPTDTQYF

V gene: TRBV6-6
J gene: TRBJ1-5
clone size: few
D gene: TRBD1
CDR3 DNA: TGTGCCAGCAGTTGGACAGGCAGCAATCAGCCCCAGCATTTT
CDR3 protein: CASSWTGSNQPQHF

V gene: TRBV27
J gene: TRBJ2-2
clone size: .
D gene: .
CDR3 DNA: TGTGCCAGCAGACGGGGCACCGGGGAGCTGTTTTTT
CDR3 protein: CASRRGTGELFF

V gene: TRBV4-2
J gene: TRBJ2-3
clone size: .
D gene: TRBD1
CDR3 DNA: TGTGCCAGCAGCCGGACAGGGATTTTTACAGATACGCAGTATTTT
CDR3 protein: CASSRTGIFTDTQYF

V gene: TRBV19
J gene: TRBJ1-1
clone size: .
D gene: .
CDR3 DNA: TGTGCCAGTAGACTGCGGGGGCAAGTGACTGAAGCTTTCTTT
CDR3 protein: CASRLRGQVTEAFF

V gene: TRBV11-1
J gene: TRBJ2-3
clone size: .
D gene: TRBD2
CDR3 DNA: TGTGCCAGCAGCCGACGGGACTACATGGATACGCAGTATTTT
CDR3 protein: CASSRRDYMDTQYF

V gene: TRBV3-1/TRBV3-2
J gene: TRBJ1-6
clone size: .
D gene: .
CDR3 DNA: TGTGCCAGCAGCCCAACCGCAGGGAGGGTTGTTTCACCCCTCCACTTT
CDR3 protein: CASSPTAGRVVSPLHF

V gene: TRBV7-3
J gene: TRBJ2-3
clone size: .
D gene: .
CDR3 DNA: TGTGCCAGCAGCCTCGATAGCACTCGGGTCCCGGCCACAGATACGCAGTATTTT
CDR3 protein: CASSLDSTRVPATDTQYF

V gene: TRBV7-9
J gene: TRBJ2-7
clone size: .
D gene: .
CDR3 DNA: TGTGCCAGCAGCATGACGGAGACCTCCTACGAGCAGTACTTC
CDR3 protein: CASSMTETSYEQYF

V gene: TRBV7-9
J gene: TRBJ2-7
clone size: once
D gene: .
CDR3 DNA: TGTGCCAGCAGCTCAGACAGGAACGTCCACGAGCAGTACTTC
CDR3 protein: CASSSDRNVHEQYF

V gene: TRBV18
J gene: TRBJ1-4
clone size: .
D gene: .
CDR3 DNA: TGTGCCAGCTCACCCTTGGGAGGTAATGAAAAACTGTTTTTT
CDR3 protein: CASSPLGGNEKLFF

V gene: TRBV27
J gene: TRBJ2-5
clone size: .
D gene: TRBD1
CDR3 DNA: TGTGCCAGCAGTTTAGAGGGGGCCGAAGAGACCCAGTACTTC
CDR3 protein: CASSLEGAEETQYF

V gene: TRBV21-1
J gene: TRBJ1-5
clone size: .
D gene: .
CDR3 DNA: TGTGCCAGCAGCAAAGCCCTGGGACAGGGGGCGCGGGGGCAGAGCAATCAGCCCCAGCATTTT
CDR3 protein: CASSKALGQGARGQSNQPQHF

V gene: TRBV29-1
J gene: TRBJ1-2
clone size: .
D gene: TRBD1
CDR3 DNA: TGCAGCGTTGGGGACAGTACTAACTATGGCTACACCTTC
CDR3 protein: CSVGDSTNYGYTF

V gene: TRBV6-5
J gene: TRBJ2-3
clone size: .
D gene: TRBD2
CDR3 DNA: TGTGCCAGCAGCTATAGCGGGGTCACAGATACGCAGTATTTT
CDR3 protein: CASSYSGVTDTQYF

V gene: TRBV10-2
J gene: TRBJ1-2
clone size: .
D gene: .
CDR3 DNA: TGCGCCAGCAGGGCCTTAAGGCTGGGAGAGATGGATGGCTACACCTTC
CDR3 protein: CASRALRLGEMDGYTF

V gene: TRBV7-9
J gene: TRBJ1-5
clone size: few
D gene: TRBD1
CDR3 DNA: TGTGCCAGCAGCGCGGGACAGGGGGCAGGTCAGCCCCAGCATTTT
CDR3 protein: CASSAGQGAGQPQHF

V gene: TRBV6-6
J gene: TRBJ2-3
clone size: .
D gene: TRBD1
CDR3 DNA: TGTGCCAGCAGCCCACAGGGGGGCCGCACAGATACGCAGTATTTT
CDR3 protein: CASSPQGGRTDTQYF

V gene: TRBV5-1
J gene: TRBJ1-1
clone size: .
D gene: .
CDR3 DNA: TGCGCCAGCAGGGACATATTTTACGGGCAGGCCCAGTACACTGAAGCTTTCTTT
CDR3 protein: CASRDIFYGQAQYTEAFF

V gene: TRBV13
J gene: TRBJ1-1
clone size: .
D gene: .
CDR3 DNA: TGTGCCAGCAGCTTAGAGGGGATAATGAACACTGAAGCTTTCTTT
CDR3 protein: CASSLEGIMNTEAFF

V gene: TRBV6-2/TRBV6-3
J gene: TRBJ1-2
clone size: .
D gene: TRBD1
CDR3 DNA: TGTGCCAGCAGTTTCGGCCGGACAGGGGACTACTATGGCTACACCTTC
CDR3 protein: CASSFGRTGDYYGYTF

V gene: TRBV18
J gene: TRBJ1-6
clone size: .
D gene: .
CDR3 DNA: TGTGCCAGCTCTCCTACAGGGCCCTCGAGCTCCTATAATTCACCCCTCCACTTT
CDR3 protein: CASSPTGPSSSYNSPLHF

V gene: TRBV11-2
J gene: TRBJ2-7
clone size: .
D gene: TRBD1
CDR3 DNA: TGTGCCAGCAGCTTGACCGGGACAGGGGAAAAGCAGTACTTC
CDR3 protein: CASSLTGTGEKQYF

V gene: TRBV18
J gene: TRBJ1-2
clone size: .
D gene: TRBD1
CDR3 DNA: TGTGCCAGCTCACCACCGGCAGCCGGGACAGGGAACTATGGCTACACCTTC
CDR3 protein: CASSPPAAGTGNYGYTF

V gene: TRBV30
J gene: TRBJ1-1
clone size: .
D gene: .
CDR3 DNA: TGTGCCTGGACTGAGCAGGGCTGGGAATCCACTGAAGCTTTCTTT
CDR3 protein: CAWTEQGWESTEAFF

V gene: TRBV6-6
J gene: TRBJ2-1
clone size: .
D gene: TRBD2
CDR3 DNA: TGTGCCAGCACTCTTACTAGCGGGGGGGGTAATGAGCAGTTCTTC
CDR3 protein: CASTLTSGGGNEQFF

V gene: TRBV9
J gene: TRBJ2-7
clone size: .
D gene: .
CDR3 DNA: TGTGCCAGCAGCGTAGATGGTTCGGCCTACGAGCAGTACTTC
CDR3 protein: CASSVDGSAYEQYF

V gene: TRBV27
J gene: TRBJ1-5
clone size: .
D gene: .
CDR3 DNA: TGTGCCAGCAGTTATTCAGGGCCAAGTCAGCCCCAGCATTTT
CDR3 protein: CASSYSGPSQPQHF

V gene: TRBV9
J gene: TRBJ1-4
clone size: .
D gene: .
CDR3 DNA: TGTGCCAGCAGTACAGGGAATGGAGAAAAACTGTTTTTT
CDR3 protein: CASSTGNGEKLFF

V gene: TRBV19
J gene: TRBJ1-1
clone size: .
D gene: TRBD1
CDR3 DNA: TGTGCCAGTAGTATCCGACTAGGACAGGGGGCAGGAACTGAAGCTTTCTTT
CDR3 protein: CASSIRLGQGAGTEAFF

V gene: TRBV12-5
J gene: TRBJ1-3
clone size: few
D gene: TRBD1
CDR3 DNA: TGTGCTAGTGGTCAGGGGGAAGGCGGAAACACCATATATTTT
CDR3 protein: CASGQGEGGNTIYF

V gene: TRBV29-1
J gene: TRBJ1-5
clone size: .
D gene: TRBD1
CDR3 DNA: TGCAGCGTTGCGACAGGGGAGAGTGGCAATCAGCCCCAGCATTTT
CDR3 protein: CSVATGESGNQPQHF

V gene: TRBV10-3
J gene: TRBJ2-7
clone size: .
D gene: .
CDR3 DNA: TGTGCCATCCTAATGGCGGGGAGTTACGAGCAGTACTTC
CDR3 protein: CAILMAGSYEQYF

V gene: TRBV15
J gene: TRBJ1-3
clone size: .
D gene: TRBD1
CDR3 DNA: TGTGCCACCAGCCGTCGACAGGGCTCTGGAAACACCATATATTTT
CDR3 protein: CATSRRQGSGNTIYF

V gene: TRBV11-3
J gene: TRBJ1-1
clone size: .
D gene: TRBD1
CDR3 DNA: TGTGCCAGCAGCTCCCGACAGGGGCTTCCTGAAGCTTTCTTT
CDR3 protein: CASSSRQGLPEAFF

V gene: TRBV19
J gene: TRBJ1-1
clone size: .
D gene: .
CDR3 DNA: TGTGCCAGTAGCATCGAAAGAGGCACTGAAGCTTTCTTT
CDR3 protein: CASSIERGTEAFF

V gene: TRBV7-2
J gene: TRBJ2-2
clone size: .
D gene: TRBD1
CDR3 DNA: TGTGCCAGCAGCCCAGACCCGGGACAGGAGAACACCGGGGAGCTGTTTTTT
CDR3 protein: CASSPDPGQENTGELFF

V gene: TRBV14
J gene: TRBJ1-1
clone size: once
D gene: .
CDR3 DNA: TGTGCCAGCAGCCCCACAGGGTGGAACACTGAAGCTTTCTTT
CDR3 protein: CASSPTGWNTEAFF

V gene: TRBV5-6
J gene: TRBJ1-1
clone size: once
D gene: TRBD1
CDR3 DNA: TGTGCCAGCAGCTCTAGCGTGGACAGGCCCCCCCGGCGGGACACTGAAGCTTTCTTT
CDR3 protein: CASSSSVDRPPRRDTEAFF

V gene: TRBV19
J gene: TRBJ1-1
clone size: .
D gene: TRBD1
CDR3 DNA: TGTGCCAGTAGCGTTACAGGGGGCGGTACTGAAGCTTTCTTT
CDR3 protein: CASSVTGGGTEAFF

V gene: TRBV19
J gene: TRBJ2-7
clone size: .
D gene: TRBD2
CDR3 DNA: TGTGCCAGTAGTATAGAGGTGGCGGCTAGCGGGGGCTACGAGCAGTACTTC
CDR3 protein: CASSIEVAASGGYEQYF

V gene: TRBV12-3/TRBV12-4
J gene: TRBJ2-3
clone size: .
D gene: .
CDR3 DNA: TGTGCCAGCAGTTTGAGAGATACGCAGTATTTT
CDR3 protein: CASSLRDTQYF

V gene: TRBV6-1
J gene: TRBJ1-2
clone size: once
D gene: .
CDR3 DNA: TGTGCCAGCAGTGACGAGCGCTATGGCTACACCTTC
CDR3 protein: CASSDERYGYTF

V gene: TRBV29-1
J gene: TRBJ1-4
clone size: .
D gene: .
CDR3 DNA: TGCAGCGTCGGCCCGGGGGGGAACGTTGAAAAACTGTTTTTT
CDR3 protein: CSVGPGGNVEKLFF

V gene: TRBV7-9
J gene: TRBJ1-6
clone size: .
D gene: TRBD1
CDR3 DNA: TGTGCCAGCAGCTCACAGGGGGGACTTCCTAATTCACCCCTCCACTTT
CDR3 protein: CASSSQGGLPNSPLHF

V gene: TRBV7-2
J gene: TRBJ1-1
clone size: .
D gene: TRBD1
CDR3 DNA: TGCGCCAGCAGTTATATGCGACAGGGGATCACTGAAGCTTTCTTT
CDR3 protein: CASSYMRQGITEAFF

V gene: TRBV12-3/TRBV12-4
J gene: TRBJ2-7
clone size: .
D gene: .
CDR3 DNA: TGTGCCAGCAGTTTTAGGGGCTCCTACGAGCAGTACTTC
CDR3 protein: CASSFRGSYEQYF

V gene: TRBV6-5
J gene: TRBJ1-2
clone size: .
D gene: TRBD1
CDR3 DNA: TGTGCCAGCAGAACAGGGGCCCTTTCTAACTATGGCTACACCTTC
CDR3 protein: CASRTGALSNYGYTF

V gene: TRBV24-1
J gene: TRBJ2-1
clone size: .
D gene: TRBD1
CDR3 DNA: TGTGCCACCAGTGAGACAGGGGCCCCAACCAATGAGCAGTTCTTC
CDR3 protein: CATSETGAPTNEQFF